The next 2 T cell receptor beta chains were all read from a single sample in a study of regulatory T cells in long-lasting Graves disease. Time point indicated: newly diagnosed GD, antithyroid drugs for less than 3 months. PBMCs provided the RNA from which the TCR library was made. With iRepertoire HTBI primers and Arm-PCR of CDR3 regions, TCR beta libraries were built. TCRdb re-analysed the multiplex PCR reads in MiXCR, keeping a single row per CDR3 protein. This table has around 500,000 distinct CDR3 sequences, around 12% appearing once. This sample also appeared in a second study, on T cells in Graves' hyperthyroidism and ophthalmopathy.

Sequenced material: peripheral blood mononuclear cells (PBMCs), taken at new diagnosis, from a patient treated with antithyroid drugs. The receptors here all came from a woman aged 25 to 39 with Graves disease.

The sample holds many counts of this clonotype. The chain recombines TRBV19 with TRBJ1-1; possibly TRBD1 for D (5 bases). Germline V gene sequence: CDR1 LNHDA, CDR2 SQIVND (reference sequence). V lost 0 bases to trimming and J lost 8 bases, with 13 bases between them. CDR3 length equals 14 residues. CDR3 coding DNA: TGTGCCAGTAGTATAGATCGGGGGGGAGGGGAAGCTTTCTTT. Encoded protein: CASSIDRGGGEAFF.

This clonotype was detected only a few times. This rearrangement joins TRBV12-3 or TRBV12-4 to TRBJ2-1; unclear D gene. Trimming left V 2 bases short and J 2 bases short, with 10 bases between. This CDR3 is built from 15 residues. The CDR3 loop reads CASSLLAVTYNEQFF. Written as DNA, the CDR3 is TGTGCCAGCAGTTTACTGGCGGTAACCTACAATGAGCAGTTCTTC.